The 19 T cell receptor beta chains given below trace back to one sample, sequenced in a study of T-cell reconstitution after alpha-beta-depleted transplantation in children. This sample's TCRbeta library carried unique molecular identifier barcodes. TCRdb fed the PCR reads into MiXCR, producing one record per CDR3 protein. The sample holds around 700,000 distinct CDR3 sequences, around 13% seen once. The sample here was PBMCs, taken before TCRalphabeta/CD19-depleted stem cell transplant. The receptors derive from a girl aged 2 to 10 with congenital amegakaryocytic thrombocytopenia, due to receive a stem cell transplant.

This chain links TRBV20-1 with TRBJ2-7, with D tentatively TRBD2 (6 bases). Germline CDR1 reads DFQATT; CDR2 reads SNEGSKA (reference sequence). V lost 3 bases and J lost 2, with 14 bases in between. This CDR3 is 14 amino acids long. CDR3 sequence reads: CSARPVGGAYEQYF. CDR3 nucleotide sequence: TGCAGTGCTAGGCCAGTCGGGGGAGCCTACGAGCAGTACTTC.

This clonotype was counted ten times or more. V is TRBV10-3 and J is TRBJ2-1, with D perhaps TRBD2 (7 bases). Germline CDR1 and CDR2: ENHRY and SYGVKD. V was pared by 0 bases and J by 2 bases, with 8 bases between. The CDR3 length is 15 residues. CDR3 DNA: TGTGCCATCAGTGAGTCAGGGGGGGCCTACAATGAGCAGTTCTTC. As protein: CAISESGGAYNEQFF.

The CDR3 protein is CASSFPTGSTDTQYF. The CDR3 nucleotides read TGTGCCAGCAGCTTCCCGACAGGCAGCACAGATACGCAGTATTTT. V is TRBV7-6 and J is TRBJ2-3; perhaps TRBD1 as D (6 bases). The CDR3 spans 15 residues. The V end lost 3 bases, the J end lost 0 bases, and 10 bases lay between the germline ends. Per the germline V gene, CDR1 is SGHVS and CDR2 is FNYEAQ.

This clonotype was seen ten or more times. V is TRBV5-1 and J is TRBJ1-5; D might be TRBD1 (6 bases). Between the trimmed V and J ends, which lost 2 bases and 4 bases, there was a span of 13 bases. The CDR3 runs 15 residues. Looked up from germline, CDR1 is SGHRS and CDR2 is YFSETQ. The CDR3 reads CASSLYGGQNQPQHF. CDR3 coding DNA: TGCGCCAGCAGCTTATACGGGGGCCAGAATCAGCCCCAGCATTTT. Full variable domain (remainder filled in from reference TRBV5-1 and TRBJ1-5): KAGVTQTPRYLIKTRGQQVTLSCSPISGHRSVSWYQQTPGQGLQFLFEYFSETQRNKGNFPGRFSGRQFSNSRSEMNVSTLELGDSALYLCASSLYGGQNQPQHFGDGTRLSIL.

This rearrangement joins TRBV7-9 to TRBJ2-1; 9 positions match TRBD2. The CDR3 runs 15 residues. The germline CDR1 and CDR2 sequences are SEHNR and FQNEAQ (reference sequence). The trim removed 6 bases at V and 2 bases at J, leaving 5 bases unmatched. The CDR3 DNA reads as TGTGCCAGCAGTGAGACTAGCGGACCCTACAATGAGCAGTTCTTC. As protein: CASSETSGPYNEQFF.

This chain connects TRBV5-1 to TRBJ2-2; 12 bases fit TRBD2. This CDR3 is 16 amino acids long. Germline V lookup: CDR1 SGHRS, CDR2 YFSETQ. The J segment lost 4 bases and the V segment lost 5 bases, leaving 6 bases of the junction unmatched. CDR3 in DNA: TGCGCCAGCAGTTCTACTAGCGGGAGGCCCACCGGGGAGCTGTTTTTT. This encodes CASSSTSGRPTGELFF.

This clonotype was observed many times. V and J are TRBV20-1 and TRBJ1-4, with TRBD1 identical over 7 bases. J gave up 6 bases and V 4 bases, and 11 bases lay outside the gene matches. CDR3 length equals 15 residues. Germline assignment: CDR1 DFQATT and CDR2 SNEGSKA (reference sequence). This CDR3 is CSAIPNTGEDEKLFF. In DNA, the CDR3 is TGCAGTGCTATCCCTAATACAGGGGAAGATGAAAAACTGTTTTTT.

This clonotype was counted many times. The V and J genes are TRBV5-1 and TRBJ2-1; no reliable D call. Germline V CDR1 and CDR2: SGHRS, YFSETQ. Trimming took off 4 bases at V and 3 bases at J, with 17 bases between the two ends. The CDR3 consists of 16 residues. The CDR3 sequence: CASSNRLGSIYNEQFF. The DNA of the CDR3 is TGCGCCAGCAGCAACCGTCTAGGATCCATCTACAATGAGCAGTTCTTC.

This clonotype occurred many times. V usage is TRBV4-2 and J usage is TRBJ2-1; D gene unclear. This CDR3 contains 13 residues. V dropped 5 bases and J dropped 8 bases, with 13 bases sitting between them. The V gene's germline CDR1 is LGHNA and CDR2 YNFKEQ. The CDR3 protein is CASSTPMWDEQFF. The DNA of the CDR3 is TGTGCCAGCAGCACACCTATGTGGGATGAGCAGTTCTTC.

This clonotype has ten or more counts. The V and J genes are TRBV29-1 and TRBJ1-2; perhaps TRBD1 as D (5 bases). The CDR3 totals 13 residues. Trimming stripped 6 bases from V and 4 bases from J, with 15 bases between. Germline V gene lookup returns CDR1 SQVTM and CDR2 ANQGSEA. DNA of the CDR3: TGCAGCGTGAGGGGTGCGGGTGGCTATGGCTACACCTTC. Amino acid sequence: CSVRGAGGYGYTF.

V gene TRBV11-3 combines with J gene TRBJ2-3, with TRBD2 matching over 9 bases. CDR3 length: 15 residues. After removal of 6 bases from V and 6 bases from J, the junction contained 10 bases not matched to a gene. Germline V CDR1 and CDR2: SGHNT, YENEEA. This CDR3 is CASRVEREAPDTQYF. In nucleotides, the CDR3 is TGTGCCAGCAGGGTGGAGCGGGAGGCCCCCGATACGCAGTATTTT.

The table lists this clonotype with many counts. The chain uses TRBV4-1 and TRBJ2-7; perhaps TRBD1 as D (6 bases). In germline, CDR1 is MGHRA, CDR2 YSYEKL. The CDR3 has 15 amino acids. V shed 2 bases and J shed 0 bases, with 11 bases lying between them. The CDR3 reads CASSQPGQSSYEQYF. CDR3 DNA: TGCGCCAGCAGCCAACCTGGACAGAGCTCCTACGAGCAGTACTTC.

V gene TRBV6-1 combines with J gene TRBJ2-1; 11 bases fit TRBD2. CDR1 and CDR2 from the germline V gene are MNHNS and SASEGT. The CDR3 spans 17 residues. Trimming removed 6 bases from V and 8 bases from J; junction bases left unmatched: 15. CDR3 bases: TGTGCCAGCAGCCAAGGGTCACTAGCGGGAGCTGGCCATGAGCAGTTCTTC. It encodes CASSQGSLAGAGHEQFF.

This clonotype was detected many times. The J gene is TRBJ2-1, the V gene TRBV12-3 or TRBV12-4; D ambiguous. The V and J ends lost 2 bases and 6 bases respectively, with 8 bases between them. CDR3 length: 13 amino acids. CDR3 nucleotide sequence: TGTGCCAGCAGTTTATCTCTCTTCAATGAGCAGTTCTTC. It yields the protein CASSLSLFNEQFF.

This clonotype has a handful of counts. V and J are TRBV5-1 and TRBJ2-1; the match to TRBD1 covers 9 bases. V trimming: 4 bases; J trimming: 10 bases; junction bases outside the gene matches: 12. The germline gives CDR1 SGHRS, CDR2 YFSETQ. This CDR3 has 15 residues. The CDR3 spells CASSPTGGLVAEQFF. As DNA, the CDR3 is TGCGCCAGCAGCCCTACAGGGGGCTTGGTAGCCGAGCAGTTCTTC.

This clonotype was counted a few times. The chain uses TRBV5-1 and TRBJ2-7; TRBD1 might be the D (6 bases). There are 13 residues in the CDR3. Germline values: CDR1 SGHRS, CDR2 YFSETQ. The V end lost 2 bases, the J end lost 5 bases, and 11 bases lay between the germline ends. The CDR3 loop reads CASSFSRGDEQYF. For the CDR3, the DNA is TGCGCCAGCAGCTTCAGCAGGGGCGACGAGCAGTACTTC.

At least ten counts were recorded for this clonotype. The chain carries TRBV7-2 and TRBJ1-5; D is unclear. V was shortened by 1 base and J by 0 bases, with 7 bases between the two germline ends. The CDR3 consists of 15 residues. Germline V gene sequence: CDR1 SGHTA, CDR2 FQGNSA. CDR3 coding DNA: TGTGCCAGCAGCTTAGGAGCGATTAGCAATCAGCCCCAGCATTTT. It yields the protein CASSLGAISNQPQHF.

This clonotype was seen at least ten times. This rearrangement joins TRBV5-1 to TRBJ2-2; weak D call: TRBD2 (6 bases). The CDR3 contains 15 residues. CDR1 is SGHRS, CDR2 YFSETQ, per germline. The V end lost 5 bases, the J end lost 0 bases, and 11 bases lay between the germline ends. The CDR3 bases are TGCGCCAGCAGTCCCACGGGAGCGAACACCGGGGAGCTGTTTTTT. Protein: CASSPTGANTGELFF.

This rearrangement joins TRBV6-1 to TRBJ2-7; tentatively, D is TRBD1 (6 bases). V was clipped by 3 bases and J by 3 bases, with 15 bases between them. Germline V gene sequence: CDR1 MNHNS, CDR2 SASEGT. The CDR3 length is 15 residues. CDR3 DNA: TGTGCCAGCAGTGAGGAGACAGGACACGGCTACGAGCAGTACTTC. Encoded protein: CASSEETGHGYEQYF.